This is a list of T cell receptor beta chains from one sample in a study of tissue T cells after allogeneic stem cell transplantation. The data were produced by immunoSEQ multiplex PCR, yet TCRdb's version contains in-frame clones alone and is incomplete. This table holds 950 to 1,500 clones, about 70% found once. The sample was skin, taken at autopsy. The origin of the receptors is a male patient older than 55 with steroid-refractory graft-versus-host disease after an allogeneic stem cell transplant. Some T cells may have come from the graft donor. Each CDR3 is given with its conserved first and last residue. D genes are given only for firm matches. Only part of the rows carry a size: once, few, many, or a class if the clone is expanded.

>TRBJ1-2|-|-|TRBV29-1
CSVHPRGANNYGYTF
TGCAGCGTCCACCCCCGGGGGGCGAATAACTATGGCTACACCTTC
>TRBJ2-2|-|-|TRBV5-4
CASSPQGSNTGELFF
TGTGCCAGCAGCCCCCAAGGTTCGAACACCGGGGAGCTGTTTTTT
>TRBJ2-3|-|TRBD2|TRBV3-1/TRBV3-2
CASSRTSGYDTQYF
TGTGCCAGCAGCAGGACTAGCGGATACGATACGCAGTATTTT
>TRBJ2-4|few|TRBD1|TRBV10-1
CASRGTGVSAKNIQYF
TGCGCCAGCAGGGGGACAGGGGTTTCGGCCAAAAACATTCAGTACTTC
>TRBJ2-3|-|-|TRBV27
CASSLGQAPRHPTQYF
TGTGCCAGCAGTTTGGGGCAAGCACCCCGCCATCCCACGCAGTATTTT
>TRBJ2-1|few|TRBD1|TRBV5-1
CASSLIGTGVDEQFF
TGCGCCAGCAGCTTAATTGGGACAGGGGTAGATGAGCAGTTCTTC
>TRBJ2-2|-|-|TRBV2
CASMGEGNLSGELFF
TGTGCCAGCATGGGAGAGGGGAATCTTTCCGGGGAGCTGTTTTTT
>TRBJ1-4|-|-|TRBV4-1
CASSGGGYEKLFF
TGCGCCAGCAGCGGAGGGGGGTATGAAAAACTGTTTTTT
>TRBJ2-3|-|TRBD2|TRBV2
CASNRGGGAVTQYF
TGTGCCAGCAATAGAGGCGGGGGGGCGGTTACGCAGTATTTT
>TRBJ2-1|-|TRBD1|TRBV27
CASSLGDRITNNEQFF
TGTGCCAGCAGTTTAGGGGACAGGATTACTAACAATGAGCAGTTCTTC
>TRBJ2-2|few|-|TRBV4-2
CASSQDRLSTGELFF
TGTGCCAGCAGCCAAGATCGGCTAAGCACCGGGGAGCTGTTTTTT
>TRBJ1-3|-|-|TRBV6-1
CASSPAGNTIYF
TGTGCCAGCAGCCCGGCTGGAAACACCATATATTTT
>TRBJ2-1|-|-|TRBV27
CASSAGTPSYNEQFF
TGTGCCAGCAGTGCCGGGACACCCTCCTACAATGAGCAGTTCTTC
>TRBJ2-3|-|TRBD2|TRBV4-2
CASSPATSGAPGGDTQYF
TGTGCCAGCAGTCCGGCAACTAGCGGAGCGCCCGGGGGAGATACGCAGTATTTT
>TRBJ2-1|-|-|TRBV12-2
CASRLPLGLAGVNEQFF
TGTGCAAGTCGCTTACCTCTGGGACTAGCGGGGGTAAATGAGCAGTTCTTC
>TRBJ2-4|-|-|TRBV7-8
CASSRGRGEAKNIQYF
TGTGCCAGCAGCAGGGGGCGGGGGGAAGCCAAAAACATTCAGTACTTC
>TRBJ1-2|-|-|TRBV5-1
CATTDDRPSGYTF
TGCGCCACCACCGACGACAGACCGAGTGGCTACACCTTC
>TRBJ1-1|few|-|TRBV20-1
CSASSANTEAFF
TGCAGTGCTAGTTCGGCAAACACTGAAGCTTTCTTT
>TRBJ2-2|-|-|TRBV28
CASSPTDGSTGELFF
TGTGCCAGCAGCCCGACAGATGGGAGCACCGGGGAGCTGTTTTTT
>TRBJ1-1|hyperexpanded|-|TRBV12-3/TRBV12-4
CASSHTGEAFF
TGTGCCAGCAGCCACACAGGGGAAGCTTTCTTT
>TRBJ1-2|-|-|TRBV12-3/TRBV12-4
CASSQLYQGGYTF
TGTGCCAGCAGTCAACTATATCAGGGAGGCTACACCTTC
>TRBJ2-3|once|TRBD2|TRBV7-2
CASSLGVTSGGITDTQYF
TGTGCCAGCAGCTTAGGCGTCACTAGCGGGGGGATCACAGATACGCAGTATTTT
>TRBJ1-2|-|TRBD1|TRBV5-1
CASSRTGSGGNYGYTF
TGCGCCAGCAGCCGGACAGGGAGTGGAGGAAACTATGGCTACACCTTC
>TRBJ1-2|-|-|TRBV14
CASSQYPRGSRTNYGYTF
TGTGCCAGCAGCCAATACCCCCGAGGGTCACGGACTAACTATGGCTACACCTTC
>TRBJ1-4|-|TRBD1|TRBV5-1
CASSATGGSEKLFF
TGCGCCAGCAGCGCAACAGGGGGGAGTGAAAAACTGTTTTTT
>TRBJ1-2|large|-|TRBV2
CASNKEDWYGYTF
TGTGCCAGCAATAAGGAAGATTGGTATGGCTACACCTTC
>TRBJ2-7|-|TRBD1|TRBV14
CASSQAGDRGFWDF
TGTGCCAGCAGCCAAGCGGGGGACAGGGGGTTCTGGGACTTC
>TRBJ2-5|-|-|TRBV29-1
CSASLGAGWAQYF
TGCAGCGCGTCCCTGGGGGCTGGATGGGCCCAGTACTTC
>TRBJ2-5|-|-|TRBV4-3
CASSSRWGETQYF
TGCGCCAGCAGTTCTCGGTGGGGGGAGACCCAGTACTTC
>TRBJ2-3|-|-|TRBV6-6
CASSQIPGSGKEDTQYF
TGTGCCAGCAGTCAAATCCCCGGTAGCGGCAAGGAAGATACGCAGTATTTT
>TRBJ1-2|-|TRBD1|TRBV5-6
CASSTGTAYGYTF
TGTGCCAGCAGCACCGGGACAGCCTATGGCTACACCTTC
>TRBJ1-5|few|TRBD1|TRBV12-3/TRBV12-4
CASSPGQNQPQHF
TGTGCCAGCAGTCCGGGACAGAATCAGCCCCAGCATTTT
>TRBJ2-1|-|-|TRBV7-2
CASSLRTGENEQFF
TGTGCCAGCAGCTTACGGACGGGGGAGAATGAGCAGTTCTTC
>TRBJ1-5|-|-|TRBV24-1
CATSDDGNQPQHF
TGTGCCACCAGTGACGACGGCAATCAGCCCCAGCATTTT
>TRBJ1-1|-|-|TRBV7-9
CASSQAGLVEAFF
TGTGCCAGCAGCCAAGCCGGCTTGGTTGAAGCTTTCTTT
>TRBJ1-6|-|-|TRBV24-1
CATSDLRGNNSPLHF
TGTGCCACCAGTGATTTGCGGGGTAATAATTCACCCCTCCACTTT
>TRBJ1-2|-|TRBD1|TRBV5-4
CASSFRGQGNYGYTF
TGTGCCAGCAGCTTCCGCGGACAGGGGAACTATGGCTACACCTTC
>TRBJ2-3|-|-|TRBV5-4
CASSSLLVGEGDTQYF
TGTGCCAGCAGCTCTCTTCTAGTGGGAGAGGGAGATACGCAGTATTTT
>TRBJ2-5|-|-|TRBV5-1
CASSSTGWETQYF
TGCGCCAGCAGCTCGACGGGATGGGAGACCCAGTACTTC
>TRBJ1-5|-|-|TRBV6-2/TRBV6-3
CASSFGGGQPQHF
TGTGCCAGCAGTTTCGGGGGAGGTCAGCCCCAGCATTTT
>TRBJ2-7|-|-|TRBV6-5
CASSLEGAGSYEQYF
TGTGCCAGCAGCCTCGAGGGAGCAGGCTCCTACGAGCAGTACTTC
>TRBJ1-6|-|-|TRBV4-3
CASSQDGGDGSPLHF
TGCGCCAGCAGCCAAGATGGGGGCGACGGTTCACCCCTCCACTTT
>TRBJ2-2|-|-|TRBV5-1
CASSLVAGSGAGELFF
TGCGCCAGCAGCTTGGTTGCGGGCTCAGGGGCCGGGGAGCTGTTTTTT
>TRBJ2-5|-|TRBD1|TRBV4-3
CASSQGGTGGRETQYF
TGCGCCAGCAGCCAAGGGGGGACAGGGGGCAGAGAGACCCAGTACTTC
>TRBJ1-4|-|-|TRBV10-3
CAISEPTGENEKLFF
TGTGCCATCAGTGAGCCGACAGGAGAGAATGAAAAACTGTTTTTT
>TRBJ2-5|few|TRBD2|TRBV27
CASSLSISSGGTLETQYF
TGTGCCAGCAGTTTATCGATTTCGAGCGGGGGGACCCTAGAGACCCAGTACTTC
>TRBJ2-5|large|-|TRBV27
CASSFGIQETQYF
TGTGCCAGCAGTTTTGGGATCCAAGAGACCCAGTACTTC
>TRBJ1-2|-|-|TRBV11-2
CASSLDRGFGYTF
TGTGCCAGCAGCTTAGATCGAGGGTTTGGCTACACCTTC
>TRBJ1-2|-|-|TRBV9
CASSVGSGTFYGYTF
TGTGCCAGCAGCGTAGGATCAGGGACCTTCTATGGCTACACCTTC
>TRBJ1-2|-|-|TRBV9
CASSVEDLSNYGYTF
TGTGCCAGCAGCGTAGAGGACCTATCTAACTATGGCTACACCTTC
>TRBJ2-5|-|-|TRBV5-1
CASSAAGGGETQYF
TGCGCCAGCAGCGCCGCTGGAGGGGGAGAGACCCAGTACTTC
>TRBJ2-3|-|-|TRBV4-1
CASSQPGPDTQYF
TGCGCCAGCAGCCAACCAGGGCCAGATACGCAGTATTTT
>TRBJ1-2|-|TRBD1|TRBV12-3/TRBV12-4
CASIQTGEYGYTF
TGTGCCAGCATCCAAACAGGGGAGTACGGCTACACCTTC